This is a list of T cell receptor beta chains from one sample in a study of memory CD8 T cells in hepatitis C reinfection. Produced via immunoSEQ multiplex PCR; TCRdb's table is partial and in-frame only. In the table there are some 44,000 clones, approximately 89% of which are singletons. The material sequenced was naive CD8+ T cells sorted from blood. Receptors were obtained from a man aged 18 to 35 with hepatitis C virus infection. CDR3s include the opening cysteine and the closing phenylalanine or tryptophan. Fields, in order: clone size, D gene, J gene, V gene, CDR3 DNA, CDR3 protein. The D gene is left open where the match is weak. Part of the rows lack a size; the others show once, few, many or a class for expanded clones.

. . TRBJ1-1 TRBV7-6 TGTGCCAGCAGCTTAGAGACAGAGAGAGAAGCTTTCTTT CASSLETEREAFF
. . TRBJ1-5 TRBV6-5 TGTGCCAGCAGTGAAATGAGCGACAATCAGCCCCAGCATTTT CASSEMSDNQPQHF
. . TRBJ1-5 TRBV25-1 TGTGCCAGCAGTGATGGCCAGGGCCGCAATCAGCCCCAGCATTTT CASSDGQGRNQPQHF
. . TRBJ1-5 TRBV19 TGTGCCAGTACCTGGGCAGGGAATCAGCCCCAGCATTTT CASTWAGNQPQHF
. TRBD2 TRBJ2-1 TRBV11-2 TGTGCCAGCAGCTTAGAGGGACTAAACAACAATGAGCAGTTCTTC CASSLEGLNNNEQFF
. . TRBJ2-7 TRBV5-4 TGTGCCACCAGTGGGGGGGGCCCCAGTGGGCACGAGCAGTACTTC CATSGGGPSGHEQYF
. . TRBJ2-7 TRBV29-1 TGCAGCGCAATAGGGGCGGATCACAGCTCCTACGAGCAGTACTTC CSAIGADHSSYEQYF
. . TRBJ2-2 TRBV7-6 TGTGCCAGCAGCGTTACGGGACACCCAAACACCGGGGAGCTGTTTTTT CASSVTGHPNTGELFF
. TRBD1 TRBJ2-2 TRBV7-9 TGTGCCAGCAACGAACAGGGGATGGACACCGGGGAGCTGTTTTTT CASNEQGMDTGELFF
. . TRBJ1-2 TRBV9 TGTGCCAGCAGCGTAGGGTTAGGGGCAATAGACTATGGCTACACCTTC CASSVGLGAIDYGYTF
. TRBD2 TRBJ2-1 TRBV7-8 TGTGCCAGCACGAGGCTAGCGGGTGGGAGCTCCTACAATGAGCAGTTCTTC CASTRLAGGSSYNEQFF
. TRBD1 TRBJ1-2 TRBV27 TGTGCCAGCAGTCAAACGGGACAGGGGGTCTATGGCTACACCTTC CASSQTGQGVYGYTF
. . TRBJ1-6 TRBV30 TGTGCCTGGAGTGAGAGCTCCTATAATTCACCCCTCCACTTT CAWSESSYNSPLHF
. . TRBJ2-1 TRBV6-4 TGTGCCAGCAGTGACTCGATTGGGGGCAGTGAGCAGTTCTTC CASSDSIGGSEQFF
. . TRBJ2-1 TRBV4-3 TGCGCCAGCAGCCAAGAATGGGATGAGGGTGAGCAGTTCTTC CASSQEWDEGEQFF
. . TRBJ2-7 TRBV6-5 TGTGCCAGCAGTTACGCGGGGAATCCCTACGAGCAGTACTTC CASSYAGNPYEQYF
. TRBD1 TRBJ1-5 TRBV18 TGCAAACTGACAGGGGTTTTGAGTAGCAATCAGCCCCAGCATTTT CKLTGVLSSNQPQHF
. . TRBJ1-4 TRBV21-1 TGTGCCAGCAGCCGCGCCGTGTTTATCCATGAAAAACTGTTTTTT CASSRAVFIHEKLFF
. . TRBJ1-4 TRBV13 TGTGCCAGCAGCTTATTGGGGGCGAATGAAAAACTGTTTTTT CASSLLGANEKLFF
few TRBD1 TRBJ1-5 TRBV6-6 TGTGCCAGCACCCCCGGACAGGGAATTCAGCCCCAGCATTTT CASTPGQGIQPQHF
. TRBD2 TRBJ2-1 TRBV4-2 TGTGCCAGCAGCCAAGACTATAGCGGGAGTGGTAGGAATGAGCAGTTCTTC CASSQDYSGSGRNEQFF
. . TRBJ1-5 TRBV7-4 TGTGCCAGCAGCCCCAGGGATCTGGGGTATCGTCAGCCCCAGCATTTT CASSPRDLGYRQPQHF
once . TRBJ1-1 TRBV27 TGTGCCAGCAGTTTATATATGAACACTGAAGCTTTCTTT CASSLYMNTEAFF
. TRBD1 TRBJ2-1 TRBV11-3 TGTGCCAGCAGCTCTAGGACAGGGTGGTACAATGAGCAGTTCTTC CASSSRTGWYNEQFF
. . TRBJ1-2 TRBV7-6 TGTGCCAGCAGCTTATTCCAGAACTATGGCTACACCTTC CASSLFQNYGYTF
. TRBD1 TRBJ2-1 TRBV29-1 TGCAGCGGACAGGGGCCCAGCTCCTACAATGAGCAGTTCTTC CSGQGPSSYNEQFF
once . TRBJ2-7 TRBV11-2 TGTGCCAGCAGCTCCGAGAGAGGGGACACCTACGAGCAGTACTTC CASSSERGDTYEQYF
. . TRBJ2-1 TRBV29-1 TGCAGCGTTGAAGGCGTCAGGGTTGGTGGGAATGAGCAGTTCTTC CSVEGVRVGGNEQFF
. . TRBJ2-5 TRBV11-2 TGTGCCAGCATGTCGGTATCAGAGACCCAGTACTTC CASMSVSETQYF